This T cell receptor (beta chain) was captured by sequencing in a study of blood T cell repertoires in COVID-19. Germline CDR1 and CDR2: KGHSH and LQKENI. V was cut by 3 bases and J by 5 bases, with 10 bases left in between. This CDR3 region has 13 residues. The authors' processing: By means of reference gene primer amplification, nucleated cell counts were estimated. TCRdb's table, derived via immunoSEQ multiplex PCR, lists solely in-frame clones and lacks some. The V and J calls and clone size come from that table; D and trimming were worked out from the DNA. Of some 160,000 clones in the sample, roughly 85% were seen once. Individuals aged about 18 to 95 years were recruited from about two dozen US areas. Participant reports of clinical history set cohort assignment.

The TCR originated in a woman aged 70-85 years in a cohort exposed to, infected with or recovered from COVID-19 (not recorded which). The sequenced sample consisted of PBMCs or T cells enriched from blood (not recorded which). This sequence joins TRBV18 and TRBJ1-1, with D unclear. The DNA for the CDR3 is TGTGCCAGCTCACCCGCCGAGGCGACTGAAGCTTTCTTT. It translates to CASSPAEATEAFF.